Presented here are 8 T cell receptor beta chains from one specimen sequenced in a study of shared clonotypes between healthy human individuals. The method was immunoSEQ multiplex PCR; TCRdb's version includes in-frame clones alone and lacks a portion of them. The table includes about 980,000 clones, 76% detected once. The sample comprised memory CD4+ T cells sorted from blood. Subset: CD45RA-negative fraction. These TCRs come from a man aged 18 to 30 in good health.

V usage is TRBV4-1 and J usage is TRBJ2-5; weak D call: TRBD1 (6 bases). The CDR3 spans 15 residues. The V end was cut by 6 bases, the J end by 5 bases, with 19 bases between. In germline, CDR1 is MGHRA, CDR2 YSYEKL. The CDR3 spells CASRSDQGLGETQYF. Written as DNA, the CDR3 is TGCGCCAGCAGGTCCGACCAGGGGCTGGGGGAGACCCAGTACTTC.

This rearrangement joins TRBV10-1 to TRBJ2-1; 7 bases line up with TRBD2. The CDR3 length is 16 residues. In germline, CDR1 is WNHNN, CDR2 SYGVQD (reference sequence). J gave up 3 bases and V 3 bases, and 8 bases lay outside the gene matches. CDR3 region: CASSDNSGYHYNEQFF. The DNA of the CDR3 is TGCGCCAGCAGTGACAATAGCGGGTATCACTACAATGAGCAGTTCTTC.

At least ten counts were recorded for this clone. This same CDR3 is encoded by further DNA sequences in the sample. The chain joins TRBV6-5 to TRBJ1-2, with 8 bases lining up with TRBD1. Unmatched junction bases numbered 9, after V lost 2 bases and J lost 4 bases. This CDR3 has 16 residues. Germline V gene data show CDR1 as MNHEY and CDR2 as SVGAGI. In DNA, the CDR3 is TGTGCCAGCAGTTACGTACGAACAGGGGGAGGCTATGGCTACACCTTC. Its protein is CASSYVRTGGGYGYTF.

The chain carries TRBV5-6 and TRBJ2-2, with 7 bases fitting TRBD1. The J segment lost 0 bases and the V segment lost 4 bases, leaving 6 bases of the junction unmatched. CDR3 length: 16 residues. In germline, CDR1 is SGHDT, CDR2 YYEEEE. The CDR3 reads CASSPVGTANTGELFF. CDR3 nucleotides: TGTGCCAGCAGCCCGGTGGGGACAGCGAACACCGGGGAGCTGTTTTTT.

V usage is TRBV30 and J usage is TRBJ1-4; 9 bases map to TRBD1. This CDR3 is built from 14 residues. Germline V gene sequence: CDR1 GTSNPN, CDR2 SVGIG (reference sequence). The V segment lost 3 bases and the J segment 5 bases; nucleotides outside the gene matches: 4. The CDR3 bases are TGTGCCTGGAGCAGGGACAGGGAGAATGAAAAACTGTTTTTT. It translates to CAWSRDRENEKLFF.

The rearrangement joins TRBV4-2 to TRBJ1-1; perhaps TRBD1 as D (6 bases). The CDR3 has 15 amino acids. Germline-derived CDR1 and CDR2 are LGHNA and YNFKEQ. Deletions cut 4 bases from V and 2 bases from J, with 14 bases between. This CDR3 is CASSPSRGANTEAFF. The CDR3, as DNA: TGTGCCAGCAGCCCTTCAAGGGGGGCAAACACTGAAGCTTTCTTT.

This chain links TRBV27 with TRBJ2-2; D may match TRBD1 or TRBD2 (5 bases each). The V and J ends lost 2 bases and 2 bases respectively, with 9 bases between them. Germline loops: CDR1 MNHEY, CDR2 SMNVEV (reference sequence). The CDR3 covers 15 residues. The CDR3 sequence is CASSLRGTNTGELFF. In DNA, the CDR3 is TGTGCCAGCAGTTTAAGAGGGACCAACACCGGGGAGCTGTTTTTT.

The J gene is TRBJ1-1, the V gene TRBV11-2, with D hard to call. The CDR3 sequence is 13 residues long. V lost 0 bases and J 11 bases, leaving 13 bases between the germline ends. Per the germline V gene, CDR1 is SGHAT and CDR2 is FQNNGV. This CDR3 reads CASSLDPRSGAFF. CDR3 in DNA: TGTGCCAGCAGCTTAGATCCTAGGTCCGGGGCTTTCTTT.